This T cell receptor beta chain was documented in a study of shared clonotypes between healthy human individuals (dated by TCRdb to 2020 to 2022). With respect to the entire study: Two women and three men aged 18 to 49 years were included in the cohort. Per donor, leukapheresis produced somewhere between about 0.94 and 9.5 billion PBMCs. For each donor, three plates each were used for CD4 naive and CD4 memory, two plates were used for CD8 naive, and one plate was used for CD8 memory. The study deeply sequenced blood TCR repertoires of about 5 healthy adults to estimate repertoire size and the extent of clonotype sharing between individuals. Libraries were prepared and TCR repertoires were sequenced by different laboratories using diverse techniques, in order to increase sequencing depth and limit assay-specific biases. Beyond this particular receptor, the publication reports: Based on pairwise subsampling, the degree of clonotype sharing among donors was expected to be affected by sequencing depth. Sharing across several donors was observed for about 5% of naive CD4, about 3.2% of naive CD8, over 2% of memory CD4, and around 0.4% of memory CD8 clonotypes. Because the study included a small number of donors, the genetic and exposure-history diversity represented was limited. Sampling was limited to blood, and TCR repertoires in tissue likely differ from TCR repertoires in blood. Even with the large sequencing depth, rarefaction of the sorted-subset datasets indicated that sequencing was incomplete. Larger estimated clonotype richness was generally found for naive subsets than for memory subsets. Compared with non-shared clonotypes, clonotypes shared by all four sorted-subset donors had higher generation probabilities.

The donors were healthy, HIV-negative adults with no recently reported acute infections or vaccinations. Only Caucasian adults living in Nashville, Tennessee, USA were represented among the donors. CD4+ T cells were enriched by magnetic negative selection, after which naive cells were positively selected on CD45RA and the negative fraction was taken as the memory subset. After blood collection by leukapheresis, PBMCs were isolated using Ficoll-Histopaque density gradient centrifugation and then cryopreserved in the vapor phase of liquid nitrogen. Purity and quantity of every magnetically sorted T cell population were checked by analytical flow cytometry. Genomic DNA was isolated from each sorted fraction and quantified by UV absorbance on a Nanodrop 2000c. The junction shows trimming of 6 bases on V and 2 bases on J, plus 19 bases between the germline ends. The CDR3 holds 16 amino acids from the cysteine to the phenylalanine. Left in the record is the CDR3 DNA by itself, 48 bases read in frame from the first base. Looking up the germline V gene yields CDR1 KGHSH and CDR2 LQKENI.

Comments on this clone: The antigen this receptor binds is unknown. Within one base of it there is no much larger clone, and no base qualities were kept.

Using the deep immunoSEQ assay, TCR CDR3 regions were amplified from genomic DNA by multiplex PCR. Extracted genomic DNA from each cell subset was distributed evenly across all wells of several immunoSEQ 96-well plates, and each plate was treated as a replicate. Each replicate PCR for sorted subsets received around 210 ng genomic DNA, equal to about 30,000 T cell genomes. The purified libraries were quantified using a Qubit 3.0 fluorometer, sized with a Bioanalyzer 2100, and then quantified again using the KAPA Library Quantification kit. Every immunoSEQ 96-well plate was sequenced on a separate single-read 150-cycle Illumina NextSeq 550 flow cell. The study's processing was this. Because the immunoSEQ output included only junctional sequences and no quality scores, the filtering could not be the same as the filtering used for full-length reads. To assign V/J genes and CDR3, sequences were annotated using PyIR, a Python wrapper for IgBLAST v1.9, with IMGT germline references. Reads with weak V/J assignments (E-value above 1e-6), missing CDR3, stop codons, out-of-frame junctions, or ambiguous translated residues were removed. V3J clonotypes were defined as sequences sharing an identical inferred V gene, J gene, and CDR3 amino acid sequence. Percentage overlap between repertoires was computed as shared unique clonotypes divided by the size of the smaller repertoire. Repertoire richness was assessed with RTK rarefaction, the Chao1 estimator, and Recon v2.1 estimates of unobserved clonotypes. OLGA was used to compute generation probabilities for all TCRbeta clonotypes that the gDNA method yielded from a few donors. Not all clones reach the TCRdb copy of this immuneACCESS table, which keeps in-frame sequences only. Checked studies attribute under half of the gap to unresolved V genes and leave the rest unexplained. Clonal size and the V and J genes are those of that table, whereas D and trimming came from the DNA. For this sample the table gives about 2.4 million clones, of which roughly 93% were detected only once. Jointly, the top ten make up roughly 0.36% of the sample.

This chain joins TRBV18 to TRBJ1-1; the D gene is possibly TRBD1, with 6 bases matching. Sequenced: naive CD4+ T cells from PBMCs. Per the publication, the cell subset or site label means: CD45RA+ positively selected. The source is a man between 18 and 35 years old in good health. Some clones in this sample may be carry-over from other donors' samples. The CDR3 in this case is CASSATPPGANTEAFF. The DNA sequence reads TGTGCCAGCTCGGCTACCCCTCCAGGGGCCAACACTGAAGCTTTCTTT. With the rest looked up from the reference TRBV18 and TRBJ1-1 genes rather than sequenced, the full variable domain is NAGVMQNPRHLVRRRGQEARLRCSPMKGHSHVYWYRQLPEEGLKFMVYLQKENIIDESGMPKERFSAEFPKEGPSILRIQQVVRGDSAAYFCASSATPPGANTEAFFGQGTRLTVV.